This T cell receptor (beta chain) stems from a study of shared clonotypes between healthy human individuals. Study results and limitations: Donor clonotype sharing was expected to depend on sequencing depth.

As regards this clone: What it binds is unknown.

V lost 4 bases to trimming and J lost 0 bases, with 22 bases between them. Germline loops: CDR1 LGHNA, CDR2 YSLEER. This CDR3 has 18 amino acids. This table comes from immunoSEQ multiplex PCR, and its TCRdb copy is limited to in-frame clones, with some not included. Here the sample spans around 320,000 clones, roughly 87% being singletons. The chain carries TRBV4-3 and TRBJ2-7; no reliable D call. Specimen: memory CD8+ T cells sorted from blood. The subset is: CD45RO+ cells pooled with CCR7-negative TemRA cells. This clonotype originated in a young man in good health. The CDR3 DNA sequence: TGCGCCAGCAGCCCCCGCCATCTTAGTAGTTTTCTCTCCTACGAGCAGTACTTC. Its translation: CASSPRHLSSFLSYEQYF.